A single TCR beta chain is shown here with its context. Its antigen remains undetermined. Base quality data are lacking; no much larger clone is found one base away. The data were obtained in a study of sequential checkpoint blockade in melanoma (dated by TCRdb to about 2019). Notes on the research overall: In a 1:1 randomization, patients received either first-line nivolumab then ipilimumab (arm A) or ipilimumab then nivolumab (arm B). DNA from about a hundred pretreatment melanoma tumor samples underwent TCRbeta immunosequencing. In around 81% of the matched pre- and post-treatment tumor biopsy pairs, both biopsies came from the same lesion. For 20 to 25 patients, matched tumor biopsies were obtained before treatment and at week 13, following single-agent nivolumab (arm A) or ipilimumab (arm B). Maintenance nivolumab came after both trial sequences.

Reading the label with the study, this specimen's treatment or condition is: randomized to nivolumab then ipilimumab (arm A) or the reverse (arm B). No trial patient had received prior DNA-damaging chemotherapy. Samples were obtained from patients with melanoma enrolled in CheckMate 064, a randomized, open-label phase II trial of sequential checkpoint blockade. Genomic DNA from formalin-fixed paraffin-embedded (FFPE) tissue samples served as the input for tumor TCR sequencing. The germline ends are 18 bases apart after V is trimmed by 6 bases and J by 4 bases. Including cysteine and phenylalanine, the CDR3 has 15 amino acids. The kept DNA is CDR3 alone, 45 bases in frame from the first base. CDR1 and CDR2 (MNHGY, SAAAGT) derive from the germline V gene. TCRbeta CDR3 regions were immunosequenced from genomic DNA with the immunoSEQ Assay. Genomic DNA was amplified by bias-controlled multiplex PCR before high-throughput sequencing. For the original study's pipeline: To quantify the absolute abundance of each unique TCRbeta CDR3 region, the sequences were collapsed and filtered. Clonality, defined as 1 minus Pielou's evenness, was calculated using productive rearrangements only. Tumor T-cell fraction was calculated by normalizing TCRbeta template counts to the amount of usable DNA, which was estimated from several housekeeping genes. A previously published method was used to identify clones with significantly greater frequencies in on-treatment samples than in baseline samples. TCRdb obtained this table from immuneACCESS and retained in-frame rearrangements with V and J assigned. These tables miss some clones; where compared with another copy, unresolved V genes account for less than half of the shortfall, and the remainder is unexplained. That table supplies the V and J calls and clone size; D and trimming were determined from the DNA. The sample table holds more than 2,500 clones, of which over 20% were seen once. The ten biggest clones cover about 45% of the sample.

Points the paper makes about the study in general: The response-prediction model combining TCR metrics and mutation burden needs validation in larger, independent patient cohorts. Clinical benefit was about 30 times more likely to be achieved by patients whose tumor T-cell fraction and clonality increased by week 13. Within-arm analyses of tumor T-cell fraction were limited by small sample sizes and reduced statistical power. Tumor T-cell fraction and clonality were found to correlate with PD-L1 staining and CD8+ T-cell counts but not with mutational load. Among patients in the nivolumab-first arm (arm A), tumor TIL clonality before treatment was associated with response (P = .04).

The input for sequencing was tumor tissue (inferred from file names), taken from a patient given nivolumab and ipilimumab in sequence. The sequence derives from a human patient with melanoma. Some clones in this sample may be carry-over from other donors' samples. The chain links TRBV6-8 with TRBJ2-5; the D gene is perhaps TRBD2, on 6 matching bases. The CDR3 region reads CASSRGTTGGETQYF. The nucleotide sequence is given as TGTGCCAGCAGCCGGGGGACGACCGGGGGAGAGACCCAGTACTTC.